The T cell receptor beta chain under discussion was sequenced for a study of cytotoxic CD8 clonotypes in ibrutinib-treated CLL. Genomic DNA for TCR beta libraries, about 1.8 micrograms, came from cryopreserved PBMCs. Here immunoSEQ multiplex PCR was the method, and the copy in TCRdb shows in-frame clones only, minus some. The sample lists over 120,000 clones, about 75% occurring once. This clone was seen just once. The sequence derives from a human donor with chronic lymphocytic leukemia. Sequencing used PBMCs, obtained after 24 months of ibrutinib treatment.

The CDR3 reads CSVEGGLAGAYEQYF. DNA of the CDR3: TGCAGCGTTGAAGGCGGGCTAGCGGGAGCCTACGAGCAGTACTTC. The chain combines TRBV29-1 with TRBJ2-7; the match to TRBD2 covers 10 bases. Germline CDR1 is SQVTM and CDR2 is ANQGSEA. Trimming removed 1 base from V and 2 bases from J; junction bases left unmatched: 5. CDR3 size: 15 residues.